One sample yielded the 32 T cell receptor beta chains listed below, sequenced in a study of blood T cell repertoires in COVID-19. Data came from immunoSEQ multiplex PCR; TCRdb stores just in-frame clones and leaves some out. Here the sample spans 280,000 or so clones, roughly 85% being singletons. The specimen was PBMCs or T cells enriched from blood (not recorded which). All receptors come from a woman aged 45-65 years who had recovered from COVID-19.

CDR3 sequence reads: CASSVRLAGGPTDTQYF. Here the CDR3 DNA reads TGCGCCAGCAGCGTCCGACTAGCGGGGGGGCCTACAGATACGCAGTATTTT. The V gene is TRBV5-1, the J gene TRBJ2-3; 14 nucleotides align to TRBD2. Germline V lookup: CDR1 SGHRS, CDR2 YFSETQ. CDR3 length: 17 residues. Losses at the gene ends were 4 bases for V and 3 bases for J; bases not matched to a gene: 7.

The CDR3, as DNA: TGTGCCAGTAGTATCCGGCCTAGCGGAAGCACAGATACGCAGTATTTT. Its protein product is CASSIRPSGSTDTQYF. The rearrangement links TRBV19 to TRBJ2-3, with 7 bases lining up with TRBD2. The germline gives CDR1 LNHDA, CDR2 SQIVND (reference sequence). This CDR3 contains 16 residues. Losses at the gene ends were 3 bases for V and 0 bases for J; bases not matched to a gene: 6.

This chain links TRBV5-8 with TRBJ1-4; D unclear. The CDR3 sequence is 14 residues long. Germline CDR1 and CDR2: SGHTS and YDEGEE. Trimming shortened V by 0 bases and J by 8 bases, and 11 bases separated the two germline ends. CDR3: CASSLEPSVEKLFF. The CDR3 DNA sequence: TGTGCCAGCAGCTTGGAACCCTCGGTGGAAAAACTGTTTTTT.

The chain employs TRBV11-2 and TRBJ1-1; 7 bases align to TRBD1. This CDR3 has 16 residues. The germline V gene has CDR1 SGHAT and CDR2 FQNNGV. The junction had 8 bases not matched to a gene; V was cut back by 1 base and J by 3 bases. CDR3 sequence: CASSLGQGVRDTEAFF. The CDR3 coding sequence is TGTGCCAGCAGCTTAGGGCAGGGGGTTCGCGACACTGAAGCTTTCTTT.

CDR3 sequence: CAWSEDGGSNSPLHF. CDR3 nucleotide sequence: TGTGCCTGGAGCGAGGACGGGGGTTCAAATTCACCCCTCCACTTT. The chain uses TRBV30 and TRBJ1-6, with D tentatively TRBD1 (5 bases). The germline V and J ends were trimmed by 3 bases and 7 bases, with 16 bases remaining between them. The germline V gene encodes CDR1 GTSNPN and CDR2 SVGIG (reference sequence). The CDR3 contains 15 residues.

This clone was observed a single time. The chain recombines TRBV19 with TRBJ2-7, with D possibly matching TRBD1 (5 bases). Germline CDR1 LNHDA, CDR2 SQIVND (reference sequence). V lost 7 bases to trimming and J lost 2 bases, with 15 bases between them. The CDR3 runs to 14 residues. The CDR3 nucleotides read TGTGCCAGTAAACAACAGGATGAGACCTACGAGCAGTACTTC. This gives the protein CASKQQDETYEQYF.

V and J are TRBV7-2 and TRBJ2-5, with D unclear. Germline CDR1 and CDR2: SGHTA and FQGNSA. The CDR3 is 15 amino acids. Trimming pared 2 bases from V and 2 bases from J, leaving 12 bases between. CDR3 residues: CASSLWANLQETQYF. In DNA form, the CDR3 reads TGTGCCAGCAGCTTATGGGCAAATCTTCAAGAGACCCAGTACTTC.

This rearrangement joins TRBV9 to TRBJ1-1; 7 positions match TRBD1. Germline V CDR1 and CDR2: SGDLS, YYNGEE. This CDR3 spans 16 amino acids. The J segment lost 0 bases and the V segment lost 0 bases, leaving 5 bases of the junction unmatched. The CDR3 loop is CASSVEPRGVNTEAFF. As DNA, the CDR3 is TGTGCCAGCAGCGTAGAGCCCAGGGGGGTGAACACTGAAGCTTTCTTT. The variable domain in full, with the rest retrieved from reference TRBV9 and TRBJ1-1, is DSGVTQTPKHLITATGQRVTLRCSPRSGDLSVYWYQQSLDQGLQFLIQYYNGEERAKGNILERFSAQQFPDLHSELNLSSLELGDSALYFCASSVEPRGVNTEAFFGQGTRLTVV.

V usage is TRBV9 and J usage is TRBJ1-5; a possible D gene is TRBD1 (6 bases). Germline V lookup: CDR1 SGDLS, CDR2 YYNGEE. Trimming shortened V by 4 bases and J by 7 bases, and 12 bases separated the two germline ends. CDR3 size: 13 residues. The CDR3 DNA is TGTGCCAGCAGCCCGGGGGGCGGACAGCCCCAGCATTTT. It translates to CASSPGGGQPQHF.

J is TRBJ2-1 and V is TRBV5-1; 9 bases are a match to TRBD1. The CDR3 is 14 residues long. The junction had 7 bases not matched to a gene; V was cut back by 4 bases and J by 8 bases. CDR1 and CDR2 (germline): SGHRS, YFSETQ. The chain's CDR3 is CASSAGTGWDEQFF. The DNA for the CDR3 is TGCGCCAGCAGCGCCGGGACAGGGTGGGATGAGCAGTTCTTC.

This sequence joins TRBV19 and TRBJ2-1; 9 bases fit TRBD2. Per germline, CDR1 LNHDA and CDR2 SQIVND (reference sequence). J gave up 9 bases and V 6 bases, and 12 bases lay outside the gene matches. This CDR3 has 15 residues. The CDR3 DNA reads as TGTGCCAGTAGGCTAGGGAGCGGGGGGCTTGGTGAGCAGTTCTTC. It codes for CASRLGSGGLGEQFF.

The genes are TRBV29-1 and TRBJ1-4; D remains unclear. The CDR3 extends over 13 amino acids. V lost 4 bases to trimming and J lost 2 bases, with 8 bases between them. Germline assignment: CDR1 SQVTM and CDR2 ANQGSEA. The CDR3 here is CSVGDVTNEKLFF. The CDR3 bases are TGCAGCGTTGGAGACGTGACTAATGAAAAACTGTTTTTT.

The chain uses TRBV9 and TRBJ1-5; 7 bases fit TRBD1. Germline CDR1 is SGDLS and CDR2 is YYNGEE. The CDR3 is 16 residues long. With 0 bases clipped from V and 1 base from J, the junction kept 4 bases outside the gene matches. CDR3 loop: CASSVDAGGSNQPQHF. The CDR3 DNA reads as TGTGCCAGCAGCGTAGACGCAGGGGGGAGCAATCAGCCCCAGCATTTT.

This rearrangement joins TRBV7-6 to TRBJ1-3; D is possibly TRBD1 (6 bases). With 0 bases removed from V and 4 bases from J, the gap between germline ends came to 19 bases. Germline assignment: CDR1 SGHVS and CDR2 FNYEAQ. The CDR3 length is 18 residues. The CDR3 region is CASSLARRGSWIGNTIYF. DNA of the CDR3: TGTGCCAGCAGCTTAGCACGCAGGGGAAGTTGGATAGGAAACACCATATATTTT.

The V gene is TRBV6-4, the J gene TRBJ2-1, with D possibly TRBD2 on 6 matching bases. V was trimmed by 3 bases and J by 4 bases, leaving 13 bases between them. Per germline, CDR1 MRHNA and CDR2 SNTAGT. The CDR3 length is 15 residues. CDR3 sequence reads: CASSERGDIYNEQFF. DNA of the CDR3: TGTGCCAGCAGTGAACGCGGGGATATATACAATGAGCAGTTCTTC.

The rearrangement uses TRBV18 and TRBJ1-5, with 8 bases identical to TRBD1. The germline gives CDR1 KGHSH, CDR2 LQKENI. This CDR3 has 14 amino acids. The J segment lost 3 bases and the V segment lost 5 bases, leaving 3 bases of the junction unmatched. This chain's CDR3 is CASSAQGANQPQHF. CDR3 in DNA: TGTGCCAGCTCAGCCCAGGGGGCCAATCAGCCCCAGCATTTT.

The CDR3 is CASSESKLAGYYEQYF. The CDR3 nucleotides read TGTGCCAGCAGTGAGTCAAAACTAGCGGGATACTACGAGCAGTACTTC. The chain carries TRBV25-1 and TRBJ2-7; 10 nucleotides match TRBD2. CDR1 is MGHDK, CDR2 SYGVNS, per germline. This CDR3 spans 16 amino acids. The V gene end was trimmed by 3 bases and the J gene end by 3 bases; junction bases not matched to a gene: 8.

The chain uses TRBV25-1 and TRBJ1-2; 10 bases agree with TRBD1. This CDR3 region has 16 residues. Germline trimming cut 0 bases from V and 3 bases from J; bases unmatched to any gene: 4. The germline V gene has CDR1 MGHDK and CDR2 SYGVNS. The CDR3 region has the DNA TGTGCCAGCAGTGAATACGGGACAGGGGCCCACTATGGCTACACCTTC. Translated, it gives CASSEYGTGAHYGYTF.

The chain uses TRBV15 and TRBJ2-5, with 7 bases aligning to TRBD1. Germline V gene data show CDR1 as LNHNV and CDR2 as YYDKDF (reference sequence). This CDR3 is built from 17 residues. The V segment lost 0 bases and the J segment 5 bases; nucleotides outside the gene matches: 12. DNA for the CDR3: TGTGCCACCAGCAGAGATTTGGCAGGGGGTTTAGGGGAGACCCAGTACTTC. Encoded protein: CATSRDLAGGLGETQYF.

The rearrangement links TRBV18 to TRBJ2-7; TRBD1 is a possible D gene (6 bases). The CDR3 runs 14 residues. V was shortened by 2 bases and J by 0 bases, with 8 bases between the two germline ends. Looked up from germline, CDR1 is KGHSH and CDR2 is LQKENI. The CDR3 bases are TGTGCCAGCTCACCAATGGACAGCTCCTACGAGCAGTACTTC. Residues: CASSPMDSSYEQYF.

V gene TRBV27 combines with J gene TRBJ2-4; the match to TRBD1 covers 7 bases. CDR1 is MNHEY, CDR2 SMNVEV, per germline (reference sequence). The CDR3 extends over 16 amino acids. Germline trimming cut 5 bases from V and 1 base from J; bases unmatched to any gene: 8. The CDR3 here is CASSRWTGSAKNIQYF. CDR3 coding DNA: TGTGCCAGCAGTCGATGGACAGGCTCGGCCAAAAACATTCAGTACTTC.

V usage is TRBV27 and J usage is TRBJ1-5, with D maybe TRBD1 (6 bases). The CDR3 contains 15 residues. V lost 6 bases to trimming and J lost 0 bases, with 12 bases between them. The germline CDR1 and CDR2 sequences are MNHEY and SMNVEV (reference sequence). The CDR3, as DNA: TGTGCCAGCAGCACAAGACAGGCTAGCAATCAGCCCCAGCATTTT. This encodes CASSTRQASNQPQHF.

V and J are TRBV30 and TRBJ2-5; no firm D call. The CDR3 consists of 12 residues. Germline V gene sequence: CDR1 GTSNPN, CDR2 SVGIG (reference sequence). V was clipped by 4 bases and J by 5 bases, with 11 bases between them. The CDR3 region has the DNA TGTGCCTGGAAAGCCGCCGGTGAGACCCAGTACTTC. Amino acids: CAWKAAGETQYF.

This clone was counted once. The CDR3, as DNA: TGTGCCAGCAGCCCCAGGCACGTGGGCACCGGGGAGCTGTTTTTT. It yields the protein CASSPRHVGTGELFF. The V gene is TRBV3-1 (or the pseudogene TRBV3-2), the J gene TRBJ2-2, with D unclear. The CDR3 length is 15 residues. Trimming shortened V by 4 bases and J by 4 bases, and 13 bases separated the two germline ends. From germline, CDR1 is LGHDT and CDR2 YNNKEL (reference sequence).

In this sample, this clone turned up a few times. This chain uses TRBV5-1 with TRBJ1-3, with 9 bases aligning to TRBD1. In germline, CDR1 is SGHRS, CDR2 YFSETQ. After removal of 5 bases from V and 8 bases from J, the junction contained 8 bases not matched to a gene. The CDR3 extends over 14 amino acids. The CDR3 sequence is CASRHDRGSDTIYF. CDR3 coding DNA: TGCGCCAGCAGACATGACAGGGGGTCGGACACCATATATTTT. The entire variable domain, with the rest obtained from reference TRBV5-1 and TRBJ1-3, is as follows: KAGVTQTPRYLIKTRGQQVTLSCSPISGHRSVSWYQQTPGQGLQFLFEYFSETQRNKGNFPGRFSGRQFSNSRSEMNVSTLELGDSALYLCASRHDRGSDTIYFGEGSWLTVV.

This rearrangement joins TRBV19 to TRBJ2-3; no reliable D call. The CDR3 spans 11 residues. V dropped 9 bases and J dropped 3 bases, with 7 bases sitting between them. The germline V gene encodes CDR1 LNHDA and CDR2 SQIVND (reference sequence). CDR3 nucleotides: TGTGCCAGCCAGAAAACAGATACGCAGTATTTT. It yields the protein CASQKTDTQYF.

CDR3 sequence: CASSFAVSTDTQYF. The CDR3 nucleotides are TGTGCCAGCAGCTTCGCGGTAAGCACAGATACGCAGTATTTT. The gene calls are TRBV11-2 and TRBJ2-3, with D hard to call. Trimming removed 3 bases from V and 0 bases from J, with 7 bases in between. The CDR3 contains 14 residues. Germline values: CDR1 SGHAT, CDR2 FQNNGV.

This clone has more than one count but fewer than ten. This chain joins TRBV5-1 and TRBJ2-2, with 7 bases fitting TRBD1. Losses at the gene ends were 2 bases for V and 5 bases for J; bases not matched to a gene: 6. Per germline, CDR1 SGHRS and CDR2 YFSETQ. CDR3 length: 15 residues. The CDR3 DNA follows: TGCGCCAGCAGCTTTACCCAGGGGGAAACCGGGGAGCTGTTTTTT. Its protein product is CASSFTQGETGELFF.

The gene calls are TRBV9 and TRBJ1-2, with 8 bases identical to TRBD1. This CDR3 comprises 13 residues. CDR1 is SGDLS and CDR2 is YYNGEE in the germline V gene. The V and J ends lost 4 bases and 10 bases, in that order; junction bases with no gene match: 9. CDR3: CASSLQGESDYTF. CDR3 DNA sequence: TGTGCCAGCAGCCTACAGGGGGAGAGCGACTACACCTTC.

V is TRBV7-2 and J is TRBJ2-1; 9 bases agree with TRBD2. Trimming removed 1 base from V and 6 bases from J; junction bases left unmatched: 7. The germline gives CDR1 SGHTA, CDR2 FQGNSA. The CDR3 is 16 residues long. CDR3 protein: CASSLGVASGANEQFF. The CDR3 coding sequence is TGTGCCAGCAGCTTAGGGGTGGCTAGCGGGGCCAATGAGCAGTTCTTC.

The chain has TRBV28 and TRBJ1-3; perhaps TRBD1 as D (5 bases). Germline CDR1 reads MDHEN; CDR2 reads SYDVKM. The CDR3 spans 14 residues. V was shortened by 3 bases and J by 4 bases, with 10 bases between the two germline ends. CDR3 coding DNA: TGTGCCAGCAGTTTCTACGACAGAGGAAACACCATATATTTT. Protein: CASSFYDRGNTIYF.

V is TRBV11-3 and J is TRBJ2-5, with D uncertain. CDR3 size: 13 residues. Trimming removed 2 bases at V and 1 base at J, with 5 bases between. CDR1 is SGHNT, CDR2 YENEEA, per germline. CDR3 coding DNA: TGTGCCAGCAGCTTAAACAGCCAAGAGACCCAGTACTTC. Its translation: CASSLNSQETQYF.